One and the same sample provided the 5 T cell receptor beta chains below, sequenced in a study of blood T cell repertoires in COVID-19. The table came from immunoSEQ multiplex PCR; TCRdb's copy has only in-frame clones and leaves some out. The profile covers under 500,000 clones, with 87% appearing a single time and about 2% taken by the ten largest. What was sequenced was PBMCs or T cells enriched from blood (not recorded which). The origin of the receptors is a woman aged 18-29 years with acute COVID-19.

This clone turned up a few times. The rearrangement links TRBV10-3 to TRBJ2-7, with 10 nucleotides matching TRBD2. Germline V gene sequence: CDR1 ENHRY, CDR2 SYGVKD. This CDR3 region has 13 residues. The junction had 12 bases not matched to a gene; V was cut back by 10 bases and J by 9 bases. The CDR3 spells CATGVAGGLGQYF. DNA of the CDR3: TGTGCCACGGGGGTAGCGGGAGGTTTGGGGCAGTACTTC.

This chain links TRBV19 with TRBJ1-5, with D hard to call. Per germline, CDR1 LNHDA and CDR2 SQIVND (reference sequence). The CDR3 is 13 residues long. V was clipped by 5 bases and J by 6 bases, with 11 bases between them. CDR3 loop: CASSSARGQPQHF. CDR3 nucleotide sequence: TGTGCCAGTAGTTCAGCGCGGGGTCAGCCCCAGCATTTT. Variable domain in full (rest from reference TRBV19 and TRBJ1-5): DGGITQSPKYLFRKEGQNVTLSCEQNLNHDAMYWYRQDPGQGLRLIYYSQIVNDFQKGDIAEGYSVSREKKESFPLTVTSAQKNPTAFYLCASSSARGQPQHFGDGTRLSIL.

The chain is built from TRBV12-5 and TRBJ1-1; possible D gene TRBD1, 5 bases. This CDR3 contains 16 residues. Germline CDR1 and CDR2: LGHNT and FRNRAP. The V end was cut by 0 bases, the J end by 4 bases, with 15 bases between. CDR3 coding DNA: TGTGCTAGTGGTTTGGTAGCCACAGGCAGGATCACTGAAGCTTTCTTT. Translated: CASGLVATGRITEAFF. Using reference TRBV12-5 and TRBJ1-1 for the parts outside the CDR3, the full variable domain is DARVTQTPRHKVTEMGQEVTMRCQPILGHNTVFWYRQTMMQGLELLAYFRNRAPLDDSGMPKDRFSAEMPDATLATLKIQPSEPRDSAVYFCASGLVATGRITEAFFGQGTRLTVV.

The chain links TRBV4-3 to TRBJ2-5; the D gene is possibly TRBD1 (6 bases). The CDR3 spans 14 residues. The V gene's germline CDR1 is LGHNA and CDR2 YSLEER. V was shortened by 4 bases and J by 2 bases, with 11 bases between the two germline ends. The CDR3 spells CASSPHRAQETQYF. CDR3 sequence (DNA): TGCGCCAGCAGCCCGCACAGGGCTCAAGAGACCCAGTACTTC.

CDR3 nucleotides: TGTGCCAGCAGCCCCCATCGTAAGTCACCCTCGGGTAATGAAAAACTGTTTTTT. Residues: CASSPHRKSPSGNEKLFF. The genes are TRBV21-1 and TRBJ1-4. TRBV21-1 is a pseudogene segment. The CDR3 length is 18 residues.